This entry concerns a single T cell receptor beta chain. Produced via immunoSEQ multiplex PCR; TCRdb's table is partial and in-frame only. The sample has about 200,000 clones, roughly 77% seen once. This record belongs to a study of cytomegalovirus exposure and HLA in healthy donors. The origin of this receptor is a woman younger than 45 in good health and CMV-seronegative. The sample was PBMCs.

The CDR3 protein is CASSPDRRNTEAFF. The CDR3 DNA is TGTGCCAGCTCACCGGACAGGAGAAACACTGAAGCTTTCTTT. This chain joins TRBV18 and TRBJ1-1; 7 positions match TRBD1. V lost 3 bases, J lost 2 bases, and 3 bases stayed unmatched. Germline-derived CDR1 and CDR2 are KGHSH and LQKENI. The CDR3 extends over 14 amino acids.